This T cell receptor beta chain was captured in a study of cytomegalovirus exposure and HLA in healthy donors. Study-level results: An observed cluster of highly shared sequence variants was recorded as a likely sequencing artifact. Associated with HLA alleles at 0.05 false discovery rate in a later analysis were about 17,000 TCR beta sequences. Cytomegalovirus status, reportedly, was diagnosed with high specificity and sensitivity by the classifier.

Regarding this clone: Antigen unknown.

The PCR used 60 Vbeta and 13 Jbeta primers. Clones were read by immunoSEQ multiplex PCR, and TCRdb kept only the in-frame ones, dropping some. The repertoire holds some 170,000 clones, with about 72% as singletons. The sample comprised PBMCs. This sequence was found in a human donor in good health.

The CDR3 DNA reads TGTGCCAGCAGAGGGACACCGAACACCGGGGAGCTGTTTTTT. Translating gives CASRGTPNTGELFF. The rearrangement uses TRBV6-5 and TRBJ2-2, with D possibly being TRBD1 (6 bases). V was trimmed by 6 bases and J by 0 bases, leaving 8 bases between them. Germline V gives CDR1 MNHEY, CDR2 SVGAGI. The CDR3 is made up of 14 amino acids.